The subject of this entry is one T cell receptor (beta chain). This clonotype was seen repeatedly, ten times or more. Its recognized antigen is unknown. Base-call qualities are not available, and no considerably larger clone is one nucleotide away. Including cysteine and phenylalanine, the CDR3 has 15 amino acids. Only the CDR3 portion is preserved as DNA: 45 bases, with reading frame beginning at the first base. Deletion took 2 bases off V and 4 bases off J, with a span of 12 bases between the germline ends. In the germline V gene, CDR1 corresponds to SGHTA and CDR2 to FQGNSA. Receptors were amplified or captured by 5' RACE. Sequencing relied on an Illumina HiSeq 2500. The second PCR ran for about 6 to 12 cycles and used a J-beta primer mix along with a sample-barcoded 5' primer. Each TCR beta cDNA molecule received a unique molecular identifier from a template-switch 5' adaptor carrying 12 random nucleotides. Each sample yielded at least 3 million CDR3-containing paired-end reads. First-strand cDNA synthesis was performed from all RNA using the Mint cDNA synthesis kit, with priming by a TRBC-specific oligonucleotide. Following uracil-DNA glycosylase treatment, a first 18-cycle PCR with universal primers M1SS and BC2_uni_R was performed on all cDNA. The study's own analysis went as follows. Normalization of each sample was performed by random selection of 1 million high-quality reads, each carrying a distinct molecular identifier. Reads sharing molecular identifiers were discarded rather than binned into consensus sequences. CDR3 identification, clonotype clustering and error correction used MiTCR with a Q25 quality threshold and the strictest error-elimination algorithm. A nonparametric unseen species model using Euler transformation provided a lower-bound estimate of total TCR beta diversity. TCRdb trimmed the raw reads at Q25, called clones with MiXCR and kept productive beta chains. CDR3 protein duplicates are merged, each entry listing the most common genes and DNA. These V and J calls originate from TCRdb's pipeline instead of the authors' own analysis. The sample table holds hundreds of thousands of distinct CDR3 sequences, of which around 52% were seen once. The ten most abundant clones make up roughly 14% of the sample.

The data stem from a study of blood T cells in healthy people across ages (dated by TCRdb to 2014 to 2015). With regard to the full study: Template switching captured roughly one uniquely barcoded TCR beta cDNA molecule per two T cells in model experiments. To track age-related changes in TCR beta repertoire diversity, the study relied on deep sequencing normalized with unique cDNA molecular identifiers. The donors were split into four age groups: young (average around 17 years), middle-aged (39), aged (about 56) and long-lived (roughly 86). Donors of different ages were randomly distributed across sequencing lanes to avoid experimental bias. Using the same blood draw, the study looked at two additional independent replicas of 1 million unique cDNA reads for two donors, one aged 18 to 30 and the other aged 80 or older.

The roughly 37 donors, aged roughly 6 to 100 years, were systemically healthy Caucasian individuals from Russia. Roughly 9.5 milliliters of peripheral blood were drawn from each donor into EDTA-treated Vacutainer tubes. PBMCs were isolated by Ficoll-Paque density-gradient centrifugation, with at least 7 million obtained per sample. Total RNA, at least 6 micrograms per sample, was extracted from PBMCs with Trizol reagent. Naive CD45RAhigh/CD27high T cell percentages were measured by flow cytometry on a PBMC aliquot from every donor. The full study reports these points: A strong correlation was found between observed TCR beta diversity and the percentage of naive T cells measured by flow cytometry. Donor CMV infection status was unknown, potentially confounding age-related changes in expanded clonotypes. Conclusive comparison of naive and antigen-experienced compartments was prevented by the profiling of bulk unsorted PBMCs. Compared with the aged group, the long-lived group had more naive CD4+ T cells, fewer expanded clones and increased TCR diversity, suggesting age selection. Estimates of total diversity from one million sequenced T cells were regarded as lower bounds and underestimates. Observed TCR beta diversity per million T cells fell roughly linearly with age, and a significant reduction was already apparent by age around 39.

The source material was blood. This TCR was sampled from a woman of 80 years or more in good health. This receptor chain uses TRBV7-2 and TRBJ2-1, with TRBD2 tentatively as D gene (6 bases match). In nucleotide form, the sequence is TGTGCCAGCAGCTTATTCGGGAGTGAATACAATGAGCAGTTCTTC. Its translation is CASSLFGSEYNEQFF. The variable domain in full, with residues beyond the CDR3 obtained from the reference TRBV7-2 and TRBJ2-1 genes, is GAGVSQSPSNKVTEKGKDVELRCDPISGHTALYWYRQSLGQGLEFLIYFQGNSAPDKSGLPSDRFSAERTGGSVSTLTIQRTQQEDSAVYLCASSLFGSEYNEQFFGPGTRLTVL.